Reported below is one T cell receptor beta chain. The antigen is unknown. The sample is drawn from a study of cytomegalovirus exposure and HLA in healthy donors. Background on the study: From HLA-typed donors, an early data release held some 80 million unique TCRs. Study results and limitations: Most of the TCR beta V segments (in an earlier analysis) were productive either about 87% or about 30% of the time. Later analysis suggested links between common viral pathogens and several top significant clusters.

Use of 60 Vbeta and 13 Jbeta primers characterized the PCR. Some clones are missing from TCRdb's copy, which holds only in-frame ones; the method was immunoSEQ multiplex PCR. In the table there are more than 85,000 clones, approximately 81% of which are singletons. Per the germline V gene, CDR1 is SGHRS and CDR2 is YFSETQ. The CDR3 loop spans 14 amino acids. V was pared by 0 bases and J by 5 bases, with 11 bases between. Donors in the study were healthy people who gave bone marrow. The specimen sequenced was PBMCs. This rearrangement joins TRBV5-1 to TRBJ1-2, with D unresolved. The receptor's source is a male donor in good health and CMV-seropositive. DNA for the CDR3: TGCGCCAGCAGCTTGGAGGCAGGATCGTATGGCTACACCTTC. Its translation is CASSLEAGSYGYTF. The variable domain in full, completed from reference TRBV5-1 and TRBJ1-2, reads KAGVTQTPRYLIKTRGQQVTLSCSPISGHRSVSWYQQTPGQGLQFLFEYFSETQRNKGNFPGRFSGRQFSNSRSEMNVSTLELGDSALYLCASSLEAGSYGYTFGSGTRLTVV.